The 18 T cell receptor beta chains listed next were all sequenced from one sample in a study of OX40 agonist ivuxolimab in advanced cancers. Library creation used the immunoSEQ multiplex PCR assay. TCRdb obtained this table from immuneACCESS and retained in-frame rearrangements with V and J assigned. These tables miss some clones; where compared with another copy, unresolved V genes account for less than half of the shortfall, and the remainder is unexplained. In this sample the table shows 35,000 to 40,000 clones, about 80% of which occur a single time. The top ten hold about a sixth of the sample. Here the sequenced sample was CD4+ or CD8+ T cells sorted from blood, taken in a trial of the OX40 agonist ivuxolimab. Receptor source: an adult with an advanced solid tumor such as melanoma, head and neck, liver or kidney cancer.

The chain combines TRBV27 with TRBJ1-2, with D maybe TRBD1 (5 bases). Germline V gene lookup returns CDR1 MNHEY and CDR2 SMNVEV (reference sequence). The CDR3 sequence is 13 residues long. Trimming took 5 bases from V and 7 from J, leaving 14 bases between them. The CDR3 region is CASSPIGEAGYTF. CDR3 sequence (DNA): TGTGCCAGCAGTCCCATAGGGGAAGCTGGCTACACCTTC.

This clone showed up just a few times. The J gene is TRBJ1-2, the V gene TRBV6-1, with D possibly TRBD1 on 5 matching bases. This CDR3 is built from 12 residues. The germline gives CDR1 MNHNS, CDR2 SASEGT. Trimming removed 7 bases at V and 2 bases at J, with 8 bases between. DNA for the CDR3: TGTGCCAGCACGGGGGGAAACTATGGCTACACCTTC. Its translation: CASTGGNYGYTF.

V gene TRBV27 combines with J gene TRBJ1-2, with 7 nucleotides matching TRBD1. Losses at the gene ends were 5 bases for V and 7 bases for J; bases not matched to a gene: 7. From germline, CDR1 is MNHEY and CDR2 SMNVEV (reference sequence). There are 13 residues in the CDR3. The CDR3 DNA reads TGTGCCAGCAGTCCACAGGGGTCTGGTGGCTACACCTTC. This encodes CASSPQGSGGYTF.

The genes are TRBV19 and TRBJ1-5; D is undetermined. The CDR3 runs to 14 residues. Between the trimmed V and J ends, which lost 10 bases and 4 bases, there was a span of 17 bases. Germline V gene sequence: CDR1 LNHDA, CDR2 SQIVND (reference sequence). This CDR3 is CATYGPGRNQPQHF. CDR3 nucleotides: TGTGCCACCTACGGGCCAGGTCGGAATCAGCCCCAGCATTTT.

This clone was recorded a few times. The chain uses TRBV28 and TRBJ2-5, with 7 bases fitting TRBD2. The germline V gene has CDR1 MDHEN and CDR2 SYDVKM. After removal of 3 bases from V and 5 bases from J, the junction contained 6 bases not matched to a gene. CDR3 size: 14 residues. In DNA form, the CDR3 reads TGTGCCAGCAGTTTGGTAGCGGGTAGGGAGACCCAGTACTTC. Amino acids: CASSLVAGRETQYF.

The rearrangement joins TRBV6-1 to TRBJ2-7; D possibly corresponds to TRBD1 (6 bases). CDR1 is MNHNS, CDR2 SASEGT, per germline. The CDR3 runs to 13 residues. V was clipped by 6 bases and J by 4 bases, with 13 bases between them. The CDR3 nucleotides are TGTGCCAGCAGGTCAGGGGTCCCTTACGAGCAGTACTTC. Amino acids: CASRSGVPYEQYF.

The V gene is TRBV5-4, the J gene TRBJ2-1; 11 nucleotides match TRBD1. The CDR3 runs 16 residues. Trimming cost V 0 bases and J 4 bases; bases outside gene matches: 3. Germline assignment: CDR1 SGHNT and CDR2 YYREEE (reference sequence). The CDR3 loop reads CASSLGDRGKYNEQFF. The CDR3 region has the DNA TGTGCCAGCAGCTTGGGGGACAGGGGGAAATACAATGAGCAGTTCTTC.

The J gene is TRBJ2-7, the V gene TRBV13; TRBD1 agrees at 11 bases. Germline V CDR1 and CDR2: PRHDT, FYEKMQ (reference sequence). V gave up 5 bases and J gave up 5 bases; unmatched junction bases: 5. The CDR3 has 14 residues. The CDR3 loop reads CASSLGTGGHEQYF. The CDR3 nucleotides are TGTGCCAGCAGCCTCGGGACAGGGGGACACGAGCAGTACTTC.

This clone appeared a few times. Other DNA sequences in the same sample also yield this CDR3. This chain links TRBV27 with TRBJ2-7, with D possibly matching TRBD2 (6 bases). Trimming cost V 0 bases and J 2 bases, with 14 bases left between them. The CDR3 totals 16 residues. Germline loops: CDR1 MNHEY, CDR2 SMNVEV (reference sequence). The CDR3 loop is CASSLSAGTGAYEQYF. As DNA, the CDR3 is TGTGCCAGCAGTTTATCGGCGGGGACGGGGGCCTACGAGCAGTACTTC.

The genes are TRBV4-1 and TRBJ2-5; 12 bases align to TRBD2. The V segment lost 1 base and the J segment 2 bases; nucleotides outside the gene matches: 2. The CDR3 extends over 16 amino acids. Germline-derived CDR1 and CDR2 are MGHRA and YSYEKL. DNA for the CDR3: TGCGCCAGCAGCCAAGGACTAGCGGGGGAGCAAGAGACCCAGTACTTC. Translating it yields CASSQGLAGEQETQYF.

The chain recombines TRBV28 with TRBJ2-3; 10 positions agree with TRBD2. The V segment lost 5 bases and the J segment 3 bases; nucleotides outside the gene matches: 5. The CDR3 consists of 15 residues. Per germline, CDR1 MDHEN and CDR2 SYDVKM. CDR3 region: CASSSGRVMTDTQYF. For the CDR3, the DNA is TGTGCCAGCAGTAGCGGGAGGGTGATGACAGATACGCAGTATTTT.

This clone was recorded only once. The CDR3 coding sequence is TGTGCCAGCAGCCCCACCGGGACAGGAAGCTACGAGCAGTACTTC. Translating it yields CASSPTGTGSYEQYF. The chain combines TRBV5-8 with TRBJ2-7, with 8 bases aligning to TRBD1. Germline V CDR1 and CDR2: SGHTS, YDEGEE. Trimming at V came to 4 bases and at J to 3 bases, leaving 9 bases not matched to a gene. CDR3 length: 15 residues.

This sequence joins TRBV7-2 and TRBJ1-1; 9 positions match TRBD1. V trimming: 3 bases; J trimming: 3 bases; junction bases outside the gene matches: 5. The CDR3 has 15 amino acids. CDR1 is SGHTA, CDR2 FQGNSA, per germline. For the CDR3, the DNA is TGTGCCAGCAGCTTCGAGGGACAGGGCGACACTGAAGCTTTCTTT. This encodes CASSFEGQGDTEAFF.

CDR3 DNA: TGCGCCAGCAGTGCCTGGGGTTCCGGGGGCACCGGGGAGCTGTTTTTT. It yields the protein CASSAWGSGGTGELFF. V gene TRBV10-1 combines with J gene TRBJ2-2, with D maybe TRBD2 (6 bases). The germline V gene encodes CDR1 WNHNN and CDR2 SYGVQD (reference sequence). The CDR3 contains 16 residues. V lost 4 bases and J lost 4, with 16 bases in between.

The rearrangement joins TRBV6-6 to TRBJ1-1; D is unclear. Trimming pared 2 bases from V and 6 bases from J, leaving 13 bases between. In germline, CDR1 is MNHNY, CDR2 SVGAGI (reference sequence). The CDR3 covers 14 residues. The CDR3 protein is CASSYTASGPEAFF. Here the CDR3 DNA reads TGTGCCAGCAGTTACACGGCCTCGGGCCCTGAAGCTTTCTTT.

The genes are TRBV15 and TRBJ1-1, with D uncertain. This CDR3 is built from 10 residues. Trimming left V 8 bases short and J 9 bases short, with 10 bases between. Germline lookup yields CDR1 LNHNV and CDR2 YYDKDF (reference sequence). CDR3 in amino acids: CATAKRKAFF. CDR3 nucleotide sequence: TGTGCCACCGCAAAAAGAAAAGCTTTCTTT.

This chain connects TRBV6-1 to TRBJ2-3; TRBD2 matches 14 bases. V trimming: 5 bases; J trimming: 5 bases; junction bases outside the gene matches: 3. The germline CDR1 and CDR2 sequences are MNHNS and SASEGT. This CDR3 has 15 residues. The CDR3 sequence is CASSTGTSGGDTQYF. Here the CDR3 DNA reads TGTGCCAGCAGTACCGGGACTAGCGGGGGAGATACGCAGTATTTT.

The V call is TRBV21-1, the J call TRBJ2-7; the D call in the table, TRBD2, was not verified against the DNA. TRBV21-1 is a documented pseudogene. The CDR3 sequence is 17 residues long. The CDR3 nucleotides read TGTGCCAGCAGCCCCCCGGGACTAGCGGGGGCCCGGGGCGAGCAGTACTTC. Translating it yields CASSPPGLAGARGEQYF.